A single sample gave rise to the 26 T cell receptor beta chains below, sequenced in a study of graft-versus-host responses after intestinal transplantation. Irradiated stimulators labeled with violet dye, approximately 200,000 in number, were plated with approximately 200,000 CFSE-labeled responders. Sequencing used immunoSEQ multiplex PCR; TCRdb keeps in-frame clones, though not all of them. The sample records roughly 15,000 clones, approximately 40% being singletons. The sequences come from alloreactive CD8+ T cells from a mixed lymphocyte reaction culture, collected before intestinal transplant. Subset defined: CFSE-low proliferating T cells sorted from approximately 6-day pre-transplant mixed lymphocyte reaction (GvH or HvG direction). The receptors were sampled from a human patient who received an intestinal transplant.

V usage is TRBV4-2 and J usage is TRBJ1-5; D is unclear. Germline lookup yields CDR1 LGHNA and CDR2 YNFKEQ. The CDR3 runs 13 residues. Trimming removed 4 bases from V and 1 base from J, with 5 bases in between. The CDR3 reads CASSRESNQPQHF. For the CDR3, the DNA is TGTGCCAGCAGCCGAGAAAGCAATCAGCCCCAGCATTTT.

This clone appeared a few times. This chain links TRBV7-9 with TRBJ2-7, with TRBD1 identical over 8 bases. The J segment lost 5 bases and the V segment lost 1 base, leaving 7 bases of the junction unmatched. CDR3 length: 15 residues. Germline V CDR1 and CDR2: SEHNR, FQNEAQ (reference sequence). Written as DNA, the CDR3 is TGTGCCAGCAGCTTAGTTGTGTCAGGGGGCGACGAGCAGTACTTC. This codes for CASSLVVSGGDEQYF.

The chain couples TRBV18 to TRBJ1-2, with D unclear. Germline loops: CDR1 KGHSH, CDR2 LQKENI. V was shortened by 4 bases and J by 5 bases, with 17 bases between the two germline ends. This CDR3 has 15 amino acids. For the CDR3, the DNA is TGTGCCAGCTCACAAAAGACGGGTACTGGGTATGGCTACACCTTC. Translated, it gives CASSQKTGTGYGYTF.

The CDR3 DNA follows: TGTGCCAGCAGCCCAGGGGGGAGTAACACTGAAGCTTTCTTT. The encoded protein is CASSPGGSNTEAFF. The chain links TRBV7-6 to TRBJ1-1; 7 bases align to TRBD1. V dropped 5 bases and J dropped 2; count of bases not matched to a gene: 5. This CDR3 has 14 amino acids. CDR1 is SGHVS, CDR2 FNYEAQ, per germline.

Written as DNA, the CDR3 is TGTGCCAGCAGTTCACAGGGAGGAACAGATACGCAGTATTTT. Its translation is CASSSQGGTDTQYF. The chain combines TRBV27 with TRBJ2-3, with D tentatively TRBD1 or TRBD2 (6 bases each). Germline-derived CDR1 and CDR2 are MNHEY and SMNVEV (reference sequence). The CDR3 is 14 residues long. The ends were cut back, 4 bases at V and 3 bases at J, with 11 bases in the middle.

J is TRBJ1-6 and V is TRBV27, with D possibly TRBD1 on 6 matching bases. CDR3 length: 16 residues. In germline, CDR1 is MNHEY, CDR2 SMNVEV (reference sequence). V was pared by 5 bases and J by 10 bases, with 21 bases between. The CDR3 sequence: CASSPTTQGLGSPLHF. The CDR3 DNA is TGTGCCAGCAGTCCGACCACACAGGGTTTAGGGTCACCCCTCCACTTT.

This clone has only a few counts. This chain uses TRBV7-9 with TRBJ2-1; no clear D gene. Germline V CDR1 and CDR2: SEHNR, FQNEAQ (reference sequence). The CDR3 is 17 residues long. Trimming took off 5 bases at V and 9 bases at J, with 26 bases between the two ends. CDR3 nucleotides: TGTGCCAGCAGCATCCCAAAGACCTTTTTCTTCGAGGTTGAGCAGTTCTTC. It specifies CASSIPKTFFFEVEQFF. Supplemented by reference TRBV7-9 and TRBJ2-1, the full variable domain reads DTGVSQNPRHKITKRGQNVTFRCDPISEHNRLYWYRQTLGQGPEFLTYFQNEAQLEKSRLLSDRFSAERPKGSFSTLEIQRTEQGDSAMYLCASSIPKTFFFEVEQFFGPGTRLTVL.

The chain joins TRBV7-9 to TRBJ2-1; 10 nucleotides match TRBD1. Unmatched junction bases numbered 12, after V lost 7 bases and J lost 9 bases. CDR3 size: 15 residues. Per germline, CDR1 SEHNR and CDR2 FQNEAQ (reference sequence). CDR3 DNA: TGTGCCAGCACACCTGGACAGGGGGAACTTTTTGAGCAGTTCTTC. This gives the protein CASTPGQGELFEQFF.

The V call is TRBV7-9, the J call TRBJ2-3; D gene uncertain. Germline V gene lookup returns CDR1 SEHNR and CDR2 FQNEAQ (reference sequence). The CDR3 is 17 residues long. Trimming took 3 bases from V and 1 from J, leaving 17 bases between them. The CDR3 DNA is TGTGCCAGCAGCTTTATTCTTTCGGGCGGTCGCACAGATACGCAGTATTTT. The encoded protein is CASSFILSGGRTDTQYF.

The chain links TRBV4-1 to TRBJ2-5; TRBD2 is a possible D gene (5 bases). The CDR3 spans 14 residues. V lost 1 base and J 2 bases, leaving 8 bases between the germline ends. Germline values: CDR1 MGHRA, CDR2 YSYEKL. The CDR3 DNA follows: TGCGCCAGCAGCCAAGGAGGGCAGCAAGAGACCCAGTACTTC. This sequence encodes CASSQGGQQETQYF.

The genes are TRBV6-5 and TRBJ1-2; D remains unclear. CDR1 is MNHEY and CDR2 is SVGAGI in the germline V gene. Trimming shortened V by 5 bases and J by 5 bases, and 15 bases separated the two germline ends. The CDR3 runs to 14 residues. The CDR3 DNA follows: TGTGCCAGCAGTGAACGGGGAGTAGGGTATGGCTACACCTTC. It specifies CASSERGVGYGYTF.

This clone has a handful of counts. The CDR3 end shows no conserved phenylalanine or tryptophan, and so a read error is likely. The chain employs TRBV27 and TRBJ2-7; D uncertain. Between the trimmed V and J ends, which lost 3 bases and 0 bases, there was a span of 6 bases. Germline CDR1 and CDR2: MNHEY and SMNVEV (reference sequence). This CDR3 region has 13 residues. CDR3 sequence reads: CASSFGPSYEQYL. In DNA form, the CDR3 reads TGTGCCAGCAGTTTTGGACCCTCCTACGAGCAGTACCTC.

This chain uses TRBV2 with TRBJ2-3; possible D gene TRBD1, 6 bases. The CDR3 extends over 15 amino acids. The germline V gene encodes CDR1 SNHLY and CDR2 FYNNEI. V was pared by 3 bases and J by 3 bases, with 13 bases between. Here the CDR3 DNA reads TGTGCCAGCAGTGATTCAAGGGGGATAACAGATACGCAGTATTTT. It encodes CASSDSRGITDTQYF.

This clone was found once. The chain combines TRBV29-1 with TRBJ2-3; D unresolved. Trimming removed 1 base from V and 6 bases from J, with 5 bases in between. Germline CDR1 reads SQVTM; CDR2 reads ANQGSEA. The CDR3 contains 11 residues. CDR3 sequence reads: CSVEVPDTQYF. In DNA, the CDR3 is TGCAGCGTTGAAGTGCCCGATACGCAGTATTTT.

The chain carries TRBV9 and TRBJ2-1; 7 bases line up with TRBD2. The CDR3 is 14 residues long. Germline V lookup: CDR1 SGDLS, CDR2 YYNGEE. The trim removed 4 bases at V and 9 bases at J, leaving 10 bases unmatched. CDR3 sequence reads: CASSPTGGDGEQFF. The DNA of the CDR3 is TGTGCCAGCAGCCCCACGGGGGGAGACGGTGAGCAGTTCTTC.

The chain joins TRBV5-1 to TRBJ2-3, with TRBD2 matching over 9 bases. The germline CDR1 and CDR2 sequences are SGHRS and YFSETQ. The CDR3 runs to 19 residues. The J segment lost 2 bases and the V segment lost 3 bases, leaving 16 bases of the junction unmatched. CDR3: CASSSTGLASPPTTDTQYF. The CDR3, as DNA: TGCGCCAGCAGCTCCACCGGACTAGCGTCGCCCCCAACCACAGATACGCAGTATTTT.

The chain combines TRBV25-1 with TRBJ2-4; no firm D call. Trimming shortened V by 0 bases and J by 6 bases, and 6 bases separated the two germline ends. The CDR3 sequence is 13 residues long. Germline assignment: CDR1 MGHDK and CDR2 SYGVNS. The CDR3 is CASSEYNRNIQYF. The CDR3 bases are TGTGCCAGCAGTGAATACAACAGAAACATTCAGTACTTC.

The chain uses TRBV6-1 and TRBJ2-3, with TRBD2 matching over 10 bases. Germline CDR1 MNHNS, CDR2 SASEGT. V gave up 6 bases and J gave up 1 base; unmatched junction bases: 4. The CDR3 is made up of 15 amino acids. CDR3 bases: TGTGCCAGCAGCCTTGGACTAGCGGGCACAGATACGCAGTATTTT. Translation gives CASSLGLAGTDTQYF.

The rearrangement joins TRBV27 to TRBJ1-5; D is undetermined. Germline V gene lookup returns CDR1 MNHEY and CDR2 SMNVEV (reference sequence). V was cut by 3 bases and J by 1 base, with 7 bases left in between. The CDR3 runs to 14 residues. The CDR3 here is CASSFGLSNQPQHF. The CDR3 DNA reads as TGTGCCAGCAGTTTCGGCCTAAGCAATCAGCCCCAGCATTTT.

This clone turned up a few times. The rearrangement joins TRBV11-2 to TRBJ1-1; D gene unclear. The CDR3 runs 17 residues. Germline assignment: CDR1 SGHAT and CDR2 FQNNGV. Trimming removed 4 bases at V and 5 bases at J, with 23 bases between. DNA for the CDR3: TGTGCCAGCAGCTCCGAGGAAGGGTGGTCGGTCAGTACTGAAGCTTTCTTT. Protein: CASSSEEGWSVSTEAFF.

This clone was found a few times. The chain has TRBV29-1 and TRBJ1-2; 8 nucleotides agree with TRBD1. V was clipped by 6 bases and J by 6 bases; unmatched bases: 15. This CDR3 contains 15 residues. CDR1 SQVTM and CDR2 ANQGSEA come from the germline V gene. Here the CDR3 reads CSVGGQVLIQNGYTF. CDR3 DNA: TGCAGCGTCGGGGGACAGGTCTTAATACAAAATGGCTACACCTTC.

The V and J genes are TRBV5-4 and TRBJ1-1; D is unclear. Germline CDR1 is SGHNT and CDR2 is YYREEE (reference sequence). CDR3 length equals 15 residues. V gave up 3 bases and J gave up 0 bases, with 12 bases separating them. The CDR3 region has the DNA TGTGCCAGCAGCTCGCCGACGGAAATGAACACTGAAGCTTTCTTT. Its translation: CASSSPTEMNTEAFF.

A few counts support this clone. The chain combines TRBV5-4 with TRBJ2-7; D call uncertain. The CDR3 has 16 amino acids. The germline V gene has CDR1 SGHNT and CDR2 YYREEE (reference sequence). V shed 4 bases and J shed 0 bases, with 17 bases lying between them. CDR3 nucleotides: TGTGCCAGCAGCGCATCCGAGCCTGGTTACTCCTACGAGCAGTACTTC. Its translation is CASSASEPGYSYEQYF.

The chain links TRBV5-1 to TRBJ2-3, with 8 bases identical to TRBD1. CDR3 length: 15 residues. The germline CDR1 and CDR2 sequences are SGHRS and YFSETQ. J was trimmed by 1 base and V by 9 bases; bases with no gene match: 10. DNA of the CDR3: TGCGCCACTAGACAGGGGACGACTGGCACAGATACGCAGTATTTT. It specifies CATRQGTTGTDTQYF.

This chain connects TRBV19 to TRBJ1-2; a weak D match, TRBD1 (6 bases). Germline V gene lookup returns CDR1 LNHDA and CDR2 SQIVND (reference sequence). V lost 5 bases and J 2 bases, leaving 15 bases between the germline ends. This CDR3 is 15 amino acids long. As DNA, the CDR3 is TGTGCCAGTAGTCATTGGGTAGGGGGAAACTATGGCTACACCTTC. This sequence encodes CASSHWVGGNYGYTF.

This clone was recorded a few times. The chain has TRBV7-9 and TRBJ1-1; D is possibly TRBD1 (6 bases). CDR1 is SEHNR, CDR2 FQNEAQ, per germline (reference sequence). CDR3 size: 13 residues. V was clipped by 3 bases and J by 5 bases, with 10 bases between them. The CDR3 nucleotides are TGTGCCAGCAGCTTTGAGGGGGGAACTGAAGCTTTCTTT. Translation gives CASSFEGGTEAFF.